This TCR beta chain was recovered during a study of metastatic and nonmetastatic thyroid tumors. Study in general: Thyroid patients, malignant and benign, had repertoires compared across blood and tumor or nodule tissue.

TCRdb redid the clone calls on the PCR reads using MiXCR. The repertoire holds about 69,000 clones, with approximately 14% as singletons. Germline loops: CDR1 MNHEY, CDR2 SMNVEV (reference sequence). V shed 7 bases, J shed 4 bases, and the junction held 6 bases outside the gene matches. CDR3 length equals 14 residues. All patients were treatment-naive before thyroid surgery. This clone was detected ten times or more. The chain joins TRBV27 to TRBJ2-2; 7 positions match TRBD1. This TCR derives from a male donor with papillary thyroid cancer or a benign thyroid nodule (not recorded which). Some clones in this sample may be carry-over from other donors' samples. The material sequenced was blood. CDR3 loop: CASTWDSFTGELFF. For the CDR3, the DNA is TGTGCCAGCACCTGGGACAGTTTCACCGGGGAGCTGTTTTTT.